This T cell receptor (beta chain) was found in a study of OX40 agonist ivuxolimab in advanced cancers. Germline V lookup: CDR1 SGHAT, CDR2 FQNNGV. V was clipped by 5 bases and J by 3 bases; unmatched bases: 2. The CDR3 is made up of 13 amino acids. Libraries were prepared by immunoSEQ multiplex PCR; TCRdb keeps only in-frame clonotypes and omits some of them. The data show 70,000 to 75,000 clones, more than 75% seen once. V is TRBV11-2 and J is TRBJ1-2, with TRBD1 matching over 8 bases. The clonotype comes from an adult with an advanced solid tumor such as melanoma, head and neck, liver or kidney cancer. Source: CD4+ or CD8+ T cells sorted from blood, taken in a trial of the OX40 agonist ivuxolimab. Written as DNA, the CDR3 is TGTGCCAGCAGCCCGGGACAGGACTATGGCTACACCTTC. Translation: CASSPGQDYGYTF.